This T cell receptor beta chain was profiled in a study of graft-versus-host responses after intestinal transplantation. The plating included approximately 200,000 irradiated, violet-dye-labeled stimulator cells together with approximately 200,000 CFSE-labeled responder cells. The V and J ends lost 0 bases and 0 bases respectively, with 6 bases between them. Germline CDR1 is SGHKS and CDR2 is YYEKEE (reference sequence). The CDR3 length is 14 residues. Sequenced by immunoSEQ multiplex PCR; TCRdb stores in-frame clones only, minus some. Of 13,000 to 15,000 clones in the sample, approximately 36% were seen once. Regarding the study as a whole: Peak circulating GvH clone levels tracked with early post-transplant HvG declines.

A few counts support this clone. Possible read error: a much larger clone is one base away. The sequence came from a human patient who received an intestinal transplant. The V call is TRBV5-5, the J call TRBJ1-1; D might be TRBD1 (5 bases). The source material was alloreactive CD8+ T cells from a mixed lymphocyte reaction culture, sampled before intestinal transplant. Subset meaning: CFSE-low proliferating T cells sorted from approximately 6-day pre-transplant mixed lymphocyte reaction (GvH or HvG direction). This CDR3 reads CASSLGTLNTEAFF. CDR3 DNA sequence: TGTGCCAGCAGCTTGGGGACACTGAACACTGAAGCTTTCTTT.